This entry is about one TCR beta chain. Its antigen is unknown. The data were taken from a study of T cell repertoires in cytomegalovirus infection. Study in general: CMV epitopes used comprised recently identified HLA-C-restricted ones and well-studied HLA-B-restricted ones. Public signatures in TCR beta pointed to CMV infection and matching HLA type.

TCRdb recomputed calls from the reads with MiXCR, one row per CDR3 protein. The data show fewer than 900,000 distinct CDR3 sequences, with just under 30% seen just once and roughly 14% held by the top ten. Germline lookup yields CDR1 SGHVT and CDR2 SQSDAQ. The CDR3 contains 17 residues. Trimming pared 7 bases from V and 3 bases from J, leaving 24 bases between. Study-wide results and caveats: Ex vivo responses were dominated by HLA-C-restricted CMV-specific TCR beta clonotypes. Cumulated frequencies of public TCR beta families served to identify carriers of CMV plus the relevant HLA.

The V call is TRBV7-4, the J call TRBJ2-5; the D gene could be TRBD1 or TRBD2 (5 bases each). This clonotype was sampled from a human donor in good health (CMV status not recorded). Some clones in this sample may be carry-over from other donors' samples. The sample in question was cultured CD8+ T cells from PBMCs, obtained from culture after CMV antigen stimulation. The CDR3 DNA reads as TGTGCCAGCAACTCGCCTGTCCAGTGGGGGAAGGAAGAGACCCAGTACTTC. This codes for CASNSPVQWGKEETQYF.